This is a list of T cell receptor beta chains from one sample in a study of blood T cell repertoires in COVID-19. Some clones are missing from TCRdb's copy, which holds only in-frame ones; the method was immunoSEQ multiplex PCR. The table shows some 300,000 clones, with about nine tenths occurring only once. Material for sequencing was PBMCs or T cells enriched from blood (not recorded which). The receptors derive from a young man who had recovered from COVID-19. Both conserved end residues are part of each CDR3. Each record gives: D gene, V gene, J gene, clone size, CDR3 DNA, CDR3 protein. The D gene is left open where the match is weak. Clone size appears in some rows only: once, few, many, or a class for an expanded clone.

.	TRBV19	TRBJ2-7	.	TGTGCCAGTAGAGGGGGGGGCGCTGGACCCGGTCTATACGAGCAGTACTTC	CASRGGGAGPGLYEQYF
.	TRBV12-3/TRBV12-4	TRBJ1-3	.	TGTGCCAGCACCCTAAGTATGGGAAACACCATATATTTT	CASTLSMGNTIYF
TRBD1	TRBV4-2	TRBJ2-2	.	TGTGCCAGCAGCCGGTCGGGACAGACGAACACCGGGGAGCTGTTTTTT	CASSRSGQTNTGELFF
.	TRBV5-6	TRBJ1-2	once	TGTGCCAGCAGCTTGGCCCCGAGGGGGGGCTACACCTTC	CASSLAPRGGYTF
.	TRBV12-3/TRBV12-4	TRBJ2-7	.	TGTGCCAGCAGTTTAGGCAGGGACTACGAGCAGTACTTC	CASSLGRDYEQYF
.	TRBV5-1	TRBJ2-2	.	TGCGCCAGCAGCTTGGTGGCTAGCGCGAACACCGGGGAGCTGTTTTTT	CASSLVASANTGELFF
.	TRBV1	TRBJ2-5	.	TGCACCAGCAGCCAAGATCGATCAGGAGGCACCCGTCGGACCCAGTACTTC	CTSSQDRSGGTRRTQYF
.	TRBV11-2	TRBJ2-7	.	TGTGCCAGCAGCTTAATAGAGGGCCGGTACGAGCAGTACTTC	CASSLIEGRYEQYF
.	TRBV6-5	TRBJ2-6	.	TGTGCCAGCAGAGAGAGGGGGTCGGGGGCCAACGTCCTGACTTTC	CASRERGSGANVLTF
.	TRBV23-1	TRBJ1-2	.	TGCGCCAGAATCGGGGGTGGACATGGCTACACCTTC	CARIGGGHGYTF
TRBD1	TRBV18	TRBJ1-5	.	TGTGCCAGCTCACCTGGACAGGGGAGGAACAATCAGCCCCAGCATTTT	CASSPGQGRNNQPQHF
.	TRBV5-4	TRBJ2-5	.	TGTGCCAGCAGCCGGGCCGGACTTTTCCTTCAAGAGACCCAGTACTTC	CASSRAGLFLQETQYF
TRBD1	TRBV25-1	TRBJ2-3	.	TGTGCCAGCAGGAGACAGGGGGCAGATACGCAGTGTTTT	CASRRQGADTQCF
TRBD1	TRBV28	TRBJ1-2	few	TGTGCCAGCAGTTCCCACAACGCCGGACAGGACTATGGCTACACCTTC	CASSSHNAGQDYGYTF
.	TRBV29-1	TRBJ1-2	.	TGCAGCGTCCAGGGGAACTATGGCTACACCTTC	CSVQGNYGYTF
TRBD2	TRBV14	TRBJ2-7	.	TGTGCCAGCAGTCCTAGCGGGGCTTGGCAGCAGTACTTC	CASSPSGAWQQYF
TRBD1	TRBV18	TRBJ2-5	.	TGTGCCAGCTCACCAGTGGGACAGCTGTACCAAGAGACCCAGTACTTC	CASSPVGQLYQETQYF
.	TRBV2	TRBJ2-7	.	TGTGCCAGCAGTGGAGTTTACGAGCAGTACTTC	CASSGVYEQYF
TRBD2	TRBV5-5	TRBJ2-7	.	TGTGCCAGCAGCTTGGCCGGGACTAGCGGTCGTAACGAGCAGTACTTC	CASSLAGTSGRNEQYF
.	TRBV10-2	TRBJ2-7	.	TGCGCCAGCAGTGAAGGGGCTGTCTACGAGCAGTACTTC	CASSEGAVYEQYF
.	TRBV5-5	TRBJ1-1	.	TGTGCCAGCAGCTTGGCCCTCGGGGGGGCTGAAGCTTTCTTT	CASSLALGGAEAFF
TRBD1	TRBV19	TRBJ2-7	.	TGTGCCAGTAGTAGCGTGAGACAGGGTACCGAGCAGTACTTC	CASSSVRQGTEQYF
TRBD2	TRBV7-6	TRBJ2-1	.	TGTGCCAGCAGCTTAAGACTAGCGGGAGGTGAGGAGCAGTTCTTC	CASSLRLAGGEEQFF
.	TRBV7-6	TRBJ1-1	.	TGTGCCAGCAGCCCTAGGAGAGGGGGGGGAACTGAAGCTTTCTTT	CASSPRRGGGTEAFF
TRBD1	TRBV27	TRBJ2-7	.	TGTGCCAGCCAGAGAGGCAGACAGGGGATTCCCTACGAGCAGTACTTC	CASQRGRQGIPYEQYF
.	TRBV5-6	TRBJ2-1	.	TGTGCCAGCAGCTCGCTCAGGGGTGAGCAGTTCTTC	CASSSLRGEQFF
.	TRBV14	TRBJ2-2	.	TGTGCCAGCAGCCAAGACCGGGTACTTGGGGGGAGATACACCGGGGAGCTGTTTTTT	CASSQDRVLGGRYTGELFF
.	TRBV6-5	TRBJ2-7	.	TGTGCCAGCAGGGGGACAATCTACGAGCAGTACTTC	CASRGTIYEQYF
TRBD2	TRBV7-6	TRBJ2-1	.	TGTGCCAGCAGCCCCACTAGCGGGGGGGCTTATAATGAGCAGTTCTTC	CASSPTSGGAYNEQFF
.	TRBV29-1	TRBJ2-4	.	TGCAGCGTTCAGACAGGTTTCTCACTAGGCAAAAACATTCAGTACTTC	CSVQTGFSLGKNIQYF
.	TRBV27	TRBJ1-6	.	TGTGCCAGCAGTCAATCGGGGAATTCACCCCTCCACTTT	CASSQSGNSPLHF
.	TRBV5-6	TRBJ2-3	.	TGTGCCAGCAGCCCCCTAAGGGGATCGGGCACAGATACGCAGTATTTT	CASSPLRGSGTDTQYF
.	TRBV27	TRBJ2-4	.	TGTGCCAGCAGTTTAATCAGGACAGAAAACATTCAGTACTTC	CASSLIRTENIQYF
.	TRBV27	TRBJ1-5	.	TGTGCCAGCAGACACAGGGATAGCAATCAGCCCCAGCATTTT	CASRHRDSNQPQHF
.	TRBV18	TRBJ1-1	.	TGTGCCAGCTCACCACTGGGAGGGGACACTGAAGCTTTCTTT	CASSPLGGDTEAFF
.	TRBV10-1	TRBJ2-7	.	TGCGCCAGCAGTGAGTATCGGGGACAAAGAAGCGAGCAGTACTTC	CASSEYRGQRSEQYF
.	TRBV12-3/TRBV12-4	TRBJ1-4	.	TGTGCCAGCAGTTTCGGTCCAACCGAAAAACTGTTTTTT	CASSFGPTEKLFF
.	TRBV30	TRBJ1-1	once	TGTGCCTGGAGTCCAGGAACGGCTGAAGCTTTCTTT	CAWSPGTAEAFF
TRBD1	TRBV11-3	TRBJ1-3	many	TGTGCCAGCAGCTTCTACGAATTCGGACAGGCCTCTGGAAACACCATATATTTT	CASSFYEFGQASGNTIYF
.	TRBV11-2	TRBJ1-2	.	TGTGCCAGCAGCTCAGACAGAAATGGCTACACCTTC	CASSSDRNGYTF
TRBD1	TRBV5-1	TRBJ1-6	.	TGCGCCAGCAGCTTGGTCCGACAGGGCGCGTATGGGACGTATTCACCCCTCCACTTT	CASSLVRQGAYGTYSPLHF
.	TRBV11-2	TRBJ2-5	once	TGTGCCAGCAGCTACAGGGATAGTGGGGAGACCCAGTACTTC	CASSYRDSGETQYF
.	TRBV24-1	TRBJ1-1	.	TGTGCCACCAGTGATTCCGGGTACACTGAAGCTTTCTTT	CATSDSGYTEAFF
.	TRBV5-1	TRBJ1-1	.	TGCGCCAGCAGCCAGGACAACGGTGAAGCTTTCTTT	CASSQDNGEAFF
.	TRBV12-2	TRBJ1-5	.	TGTGCAAGTCGCCCCGGGACAGGGACAGCTCATCAGCCCCAGCATTTT	CASRPGTGTAHQPQHF
TRBD2	TRBV7-2	TRBJ2-5	.	TGTGCCAGCAGCTTAGGGACTAGCGGGAAAGAGACCCAGTACTTC	CASSLGTSGKETQYF
TRBD2	TRBV6-6	TRBJ2-1	.	TGTGCCAGCAGTGAACTAGCGGAGCAGTTCTTC	CASSELAEQFF